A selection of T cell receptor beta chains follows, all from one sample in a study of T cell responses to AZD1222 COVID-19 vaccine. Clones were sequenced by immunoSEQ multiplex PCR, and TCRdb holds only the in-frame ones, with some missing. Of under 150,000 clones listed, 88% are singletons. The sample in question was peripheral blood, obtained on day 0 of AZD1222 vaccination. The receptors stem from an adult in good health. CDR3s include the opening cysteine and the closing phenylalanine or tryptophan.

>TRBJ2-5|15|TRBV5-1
CASSLTGQVQETQYF
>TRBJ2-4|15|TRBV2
CASRGKGLARNIQYF
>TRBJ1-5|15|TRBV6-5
CASSSQTGHNQPQHF
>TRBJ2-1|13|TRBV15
CATSLGGGWEQFF
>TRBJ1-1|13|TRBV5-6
CASSGERTGEAFF
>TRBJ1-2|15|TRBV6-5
CASSYSYRGSSGYTF
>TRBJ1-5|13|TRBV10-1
CASSTDSNQPQHF
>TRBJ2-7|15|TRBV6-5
CASSYTSGDSYEQYF
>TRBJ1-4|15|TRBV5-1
CASSSSGTGQEKLFF
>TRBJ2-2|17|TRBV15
CATSTNPGGPSTGELFF
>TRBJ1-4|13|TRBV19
CASTSWLNEKLFF
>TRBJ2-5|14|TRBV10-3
CAISEGLAGSFKYF
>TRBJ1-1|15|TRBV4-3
CASSQDGGGATEAFF
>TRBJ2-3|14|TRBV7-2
CASSLGGRTDTQYF
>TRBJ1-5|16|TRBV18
CASSRSGTGGDQPQHF
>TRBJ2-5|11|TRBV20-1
CSARTGETQYF
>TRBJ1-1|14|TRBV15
CATSSGWRRTEAFF
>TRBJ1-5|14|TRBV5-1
CASRPAGADQPQHF
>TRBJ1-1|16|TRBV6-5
CASSYSNFGEATEAFF
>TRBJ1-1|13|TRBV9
CASSVAQGGEAFF